This paragraph reports one T cell receptor (beta chain). CDR1 DFQATT and CDR2 SNEGSKA come from the germline V gene (reference sequence). CDR3 length equals 15 residues. The junction had 9 bases not matched to a gene; V was cut back by 3 bases and J by 3 bases. This sample is drawn from a study of T cells after yellow fever vaccination. Production of TCR cDNA was by 5'RACE template switching, which also added a universal primer site and UMIs. TCRdb fed the 5' RACE reads into MiXCR, producing one record per CDR3 protein. The top ten hold roughly a third of the sample, which has tens of thousands of distinct CDR3 sequences, approximately 8% seen once.

This sample comprised CD8+ T cells sorted from PBMCs, obtained 15 days after the yellow fever booster vaccination. This receptor was taken from a man younger than 45 who received the YFV17D yellow fever vaccine. This chain joins TRBV20-1 and TRBJ2-7; 9 positions agree with TRBD2. CDR3 coding DNA: TGCAGTGCTAGGGAGGGGCGGGAGGGCCGCTACGAGCAGTACTTC. This encodes CSAREGREGRYEQYF.